This is a list of T cell receptor beta chains from one sample in a study of blood T cell repertoires in COVID-19. Libraries were prepared by immunoSEQ multiplex PCR; TCRdb keeps only in-frame clonotypes and omits some of them. The table includes about 130,000 clones, roughly three quarters detected once. Source material: peripheral blood. The origin of the receptors is a man aged 80 or over with acute or convalescent COVID-19. Both conserved end residues are part of each CDR3. The order of the fields is J gene, clone size, D gene, V gene, CDR3 protein, CDR3 DNA. A D gene is named only where the DNA matches it firmly. Clone size appears in some rows only: once, few, many, or a class for an expanded clone.

J: TRBJ1-2
size: -
D: -
V: TRBV3-1/TRBV3-2
CDR3: CASSQAEGNHYGYTF
DNA: TGTGCCAGCAGCCAAGCGGAGGGGAACCACTATGGCTACACCTTC

J: TRBJ1-6
size: many
D: TRBD1
V: TRBV19
CDR3: CASHTGTGSSPLHF
DNA: TGTGCCAGTCATACCGGGACAGGGAGTTCACCCCTCCACTTT

J: TRBJ1-4
size: -
D: -
V: TRBV4-1
CDR3: CASSQDVRTETNEKLFF
DNA: TGCGCCAGCAGCCAAGATGTCCGGACAGAGACTAATGAAAAACTGTTTTTT

J: TRBJ1-1
size: -
D: TRBD1
V: TRBV18
CDR3: CASSPPKTGPGTEAFF
DNA: TGTGCCAGCTCACCGCCTAAGACAGGGCCGGGAACTGAAGCTTTCTTT

J: TRBJ2-2
size: -
D: -
V: TRBV2
CDR3: CASSPLGANTGELFF
DNA: TGTGCCAGCAGTCCCCTGGGGGCAAACACCGGGGAGCTGTTTTTT

J: TRBJ2-1
size: -
D: TRBD1
V: TRBV2
CDR3: CAGTGTGGYNEQFF
DNA: TGTGCCGGAACCGGGACAGGGGGCTACAATGAGCAGTTCTTC

J: TRBJ2-3
size: -
D: -
V: TRBV7-6
CDR3: CASSLGAGGPTDTQYF
DNA: TGTGCCAGCAGCTTGGGGGCCGGGGGGCCCACAGATACGCAGTATTTT

J: TRBJ2-2
size: -
D: TRBD1
V: TRBV5-1
CDR3: CASSSGTVTGELFF
DNA: TGCGCCAGCAGCTCGGGGACAGTCACCGGGGAGCTGTTTTTT

J: TRBJ2-3
size: once
D: TRBD2
V: TRBV11-3
CDR3: CASSLTTSGDGTQYF
DNA: TGTGCCAGCAGCTTAACTACTAGCGGGGATGGTACGCAGTATTTT

J: TRBJ1-6
size: -
D: -
V: TRBV19
CDR3: CASSIAGSPLHF
DNA: TGTGCCAGTAGTATCGCGGGATCACCCCTCCACTTT

J: TRBJ1-5
size: -
D: TRBD1
V: TRBV19
CDR3: CASSNRDRAGQPQHF
DNA: TGTGCCAGTAGTAACCGGGACAGGGCCGGGCAGCCCCAGCATTTT

J: TRBJ1-6
size: once
D: -
V: TRBV18
CDR3: CASSPPSVPSPLHF
DNA: TGTGCCAGCTCACCACCGTCAGTCCCCTCACCCCTCCACTTT

J: TRBJ2-3
size: few
D: TRBD2
V: TRBV7-8
CDR3: CASSPLAGVSLPDTQYF
DNA: TGTGCCAGCAGCCCGCTAGCGGGGGTTAGCCTTCCGGATACGCAGTATTTT

J: TRBJ1-2
size: once
D: -
V: TRBV7-9
CDR3: CASSTTGYGYTF
DNA: TGTGCCAGCAGCACCACAGGGTATGGCTACACCTTC

J: TRBJ1-6
size: once
D: -
V: TRBV4-1
CDR3: CASSQVGQGNSPLHF
DNA: TGCGCCAGCAGCCAAGTAGGGCAGGGAAATTCACCCCTCCACTTT

J: TRBJ1-1
size: -
D: TRBD1
V: TRBV29-1
CDR3: CSVTGALNTEAFF
DNA: TGCAGCGTCACAGGGGCCCTGAACACTGAAGCTTTCTTT

J: TRBJ1-2
size: -
D: TRBD1
V: TRBV19
CDR3: CASRDTGEDYGYTF
DNA: TGTGCCAGTAGGGATACAGGGGAAGACTATGGCTACACCTTC

J: TRBJ2-3
size: -
D: TRBD2
V: TRBV3-1/TRBV3-2
CDR3: CASSQDRQRGGGSADTQYF
DNA: TGTGCCAGCAGCCAAGATCGCCAGCGGGGGGGCGGCAGCGCAGATACGCAGTATTTT

J: TRBJ2-5
size: -
D: -
V: TRBV10-2
CDR3: CASSELLLTGIQTQYF
DNA: TGCGCCAGCAGTGAGTTGCTTCTTACAGGGATTCAGACCCAGTACTTC

J: TRBJ2-3
size: once
D: -
V: TRBV7-2
CDR3: CASSPTGGGDTQYF
DNA: TGTGCCAGCAGCCCTACGGGGGGCGGGGATACGCAGTATTTT

J: TRBJ2-1
size: -
D: -
V: TRBV7-3
CDR3: CASSLTVSGAGYNEQFF
DNA: TGTGCCAGCAGCTTAACGGTATCAGGGGCAGGATACAATGAGCAGTTCTTC

J: TRBJ2-4
size: -
D: -
V: TRBV27
CDR3: CASSTQGVAKNIQYF
DNA: TGTGCCAGCAGTACTCAAGGGGTAGCCAAAAACATTCAGTACTTC

J: TRBJ1-6
size: -
D: TRBD1
V: TRBV20-1
CDR3: CSASLDREENSPLHF
DNA: TGCAGTGCTAGTTTGGACAGGGAGGAAAATTCACCCCTCCACTTT

J: TRBJ2-1
size: -
D: TRBD2
V: TRBV5-6
CDR3: CASSLAGGSSYNEQFF
DNA: TGTGCCAGCAGCTTGGCCGGGGGGAGCTCCTACAATGAGCAGTTCTTC

J: TRBJ1-2
size: -
D: -
V: TRBV24-1
CDR3: CATSLGENYGYTF
DNA: TGTGCCACCAGTCTCGGAGAAAACTATGGCTACACCTTC

J: TRBJ2-3
size: many
D: -
V: TRBV7-9
CDR3: CASTTAGRVDTQYF
DNA: TGTGCCAGCACCACCGCGGGGCGGGTAGATACGCAGTATTTT

J: TRBJ1-2
size: -
D: -
V: TRBV28
CDR3: CASSRQEQGYTF
DNA: TGTGCCAGCAGTCGACAGGAGCAGGGCTACACCTTC

J: TRBJ1-1
size: -
D: -
V: TRBV7-2
CDR3: CASSFSGGTMNTEAFF
DNA: TGTGCCAGCAGCTTTTCGGGGGGGACCATGAACACTGAAGCTTTCTTT

J: TRBJ2-2
size: -
D: -
V: TRBV7-8
CDR3: CASSSRDLNTGELFF
DNA: TGTGCCAGCAGCTCAAGGGACTTAAACACCGGGGAGCTGTTTTTT

J: TRBJ2-1
size: -
D: TRBD2
V: TRBV7-2
CDR3: CASSLTAGGYNEQFF
DNA: TGTGCCAGCAGCTTAACTGCGGGGGGATACAATGAGCAGTTCTTC

J: TRBJ1-5
size: few
D: -
V: TRBV19
CDR3: CASSTSRPYQPQHF
DNA: TGTGCCAGTAGTACCTCCAGGCCATATCAGCCCCAGCATTTT

J: TRBJ2-7
size: few
D: TRBD1
V: TRBV29-1
CDR3: CSITGASRAPFYEQYF
DNA: TGCAGTATAACAGGGGCCTCCCGAGCACCCTTCTACGAGCAGTACTTC

J: TRBJ1-2
size: once
D: -
V: TRBV4-1
CDR3: CASTPGAPPNYGYTF
DNA: TGCGCCAGCACCCCTGGGGCGCCCCCTAACTATGGCTACACCTTC

J: TRBJ1-1
size: once
D: -
V: TRBV3-1/TRBV3-2
CDR3: CAAGNVNTEAFF
DNA: TGTGCCGCCGGTAATGTCAACACTGAAGCTTTCTTT